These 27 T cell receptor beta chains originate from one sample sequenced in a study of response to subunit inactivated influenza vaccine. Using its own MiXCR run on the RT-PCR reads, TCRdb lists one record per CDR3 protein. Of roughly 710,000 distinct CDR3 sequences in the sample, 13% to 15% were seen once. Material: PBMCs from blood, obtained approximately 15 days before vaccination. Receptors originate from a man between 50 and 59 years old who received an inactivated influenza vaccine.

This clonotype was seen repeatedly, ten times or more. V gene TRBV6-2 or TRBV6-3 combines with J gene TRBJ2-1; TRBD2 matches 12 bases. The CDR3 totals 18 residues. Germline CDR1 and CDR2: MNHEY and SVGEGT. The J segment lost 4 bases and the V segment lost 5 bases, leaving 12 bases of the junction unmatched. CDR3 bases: TGTGCCAGCAGTCGAAACGGACTAGCGGGGATAAGGTACAATGAGCAGTTCTTC. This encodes CASSRNGLAGIRYNEQFF.

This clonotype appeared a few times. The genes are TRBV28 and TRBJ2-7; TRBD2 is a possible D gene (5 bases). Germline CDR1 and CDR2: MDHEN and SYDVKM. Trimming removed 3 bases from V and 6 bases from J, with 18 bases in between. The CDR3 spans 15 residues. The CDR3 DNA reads TGTGCCAGCAGTTTCGAGGCTAGCCCGGATTTCGAGCAGTACTTC. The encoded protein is CASSFEASPDFEQYF.

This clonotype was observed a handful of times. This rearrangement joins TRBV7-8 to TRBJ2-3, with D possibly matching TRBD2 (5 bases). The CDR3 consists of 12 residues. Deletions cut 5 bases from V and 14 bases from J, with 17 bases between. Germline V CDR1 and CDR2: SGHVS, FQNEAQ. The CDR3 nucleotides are TGTGCCAGCAGCCAAGAGGCTTCCCTAGCGTATTTT. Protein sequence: CASSQEASLAYF.

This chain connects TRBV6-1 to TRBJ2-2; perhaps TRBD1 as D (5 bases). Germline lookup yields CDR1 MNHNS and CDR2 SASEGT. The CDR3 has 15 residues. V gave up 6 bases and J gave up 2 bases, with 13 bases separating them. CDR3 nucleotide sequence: TGTGCCAGCAGATCCACGACAGTAAACACCGGGGAGCTGTTTTTT. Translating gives CASRSTTVNTGELFF.

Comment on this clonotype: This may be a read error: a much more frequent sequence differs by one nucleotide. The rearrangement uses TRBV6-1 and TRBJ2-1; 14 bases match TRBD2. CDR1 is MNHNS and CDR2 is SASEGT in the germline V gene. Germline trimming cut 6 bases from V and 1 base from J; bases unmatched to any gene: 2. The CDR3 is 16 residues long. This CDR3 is CASRRTSGGSYNEQFF. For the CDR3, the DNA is TGTGCCAGCAGGAGGACTAGCGGGGGGTCCTACAATGAGCAGTTCTTC.

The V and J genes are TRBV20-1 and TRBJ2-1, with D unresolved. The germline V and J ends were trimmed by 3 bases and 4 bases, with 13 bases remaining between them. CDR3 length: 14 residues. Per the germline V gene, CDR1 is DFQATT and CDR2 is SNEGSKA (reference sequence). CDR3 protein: CSASRPTPYNEQFF. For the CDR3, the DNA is TGCAGTGCTAGCCGACCAACCCCGTACAATGAGCAGTTCTTC.

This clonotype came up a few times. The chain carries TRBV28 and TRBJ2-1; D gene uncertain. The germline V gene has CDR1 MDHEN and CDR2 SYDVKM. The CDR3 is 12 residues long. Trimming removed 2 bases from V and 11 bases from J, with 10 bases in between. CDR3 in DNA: TGTGCCAGCAGTTTACGGGCGACTCAGCAGTTCTTC. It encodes CASSLRATQQFF.

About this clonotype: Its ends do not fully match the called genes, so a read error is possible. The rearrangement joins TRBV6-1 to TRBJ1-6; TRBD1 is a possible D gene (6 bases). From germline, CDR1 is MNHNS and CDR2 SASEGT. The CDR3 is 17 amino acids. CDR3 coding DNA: TGTGCCAGCAGGGAAGACCAAACAGGGATTCGGAATTCACCCCTCCACTTT. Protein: CASREDQTGIRNSPLHF.

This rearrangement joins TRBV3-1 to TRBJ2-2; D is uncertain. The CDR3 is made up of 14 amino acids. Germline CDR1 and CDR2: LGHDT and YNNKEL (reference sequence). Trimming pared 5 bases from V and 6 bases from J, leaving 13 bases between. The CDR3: CASSSSTSAGELFF. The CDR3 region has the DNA TGTGCCAGCAGCTCCTCAACGTCCGCCGGGGAGCTGTTTTTT.

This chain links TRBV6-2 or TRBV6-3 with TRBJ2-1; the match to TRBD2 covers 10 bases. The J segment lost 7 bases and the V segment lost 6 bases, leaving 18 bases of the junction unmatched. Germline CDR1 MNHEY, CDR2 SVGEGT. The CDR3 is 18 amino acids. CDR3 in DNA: TGTGCCAGCAGCTACGGTTTGTCTAGCGGGAGCCGGGTTAATGAGCAGTTCTTC. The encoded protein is CASSYGLSSGSRVNEQFF.

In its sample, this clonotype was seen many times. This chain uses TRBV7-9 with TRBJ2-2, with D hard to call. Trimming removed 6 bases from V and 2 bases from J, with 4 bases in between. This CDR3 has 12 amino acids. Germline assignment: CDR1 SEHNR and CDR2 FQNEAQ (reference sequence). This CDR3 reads CASSANTGELFF. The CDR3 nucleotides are TGTGCCAGCAGTGCCAACACCGGGGAGCTGTTTTTT.

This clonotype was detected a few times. This chain's CDR3 is CASSWNHPGLARTETQYF. The CDR3 nucleotides are TGTGCCAGCAGTTGGAACCACCCGGGACTAGCGAGGACGGAGACCCAGTACTTC. The chain has TRBV28 and TRBJ2-5, with 10 bases lining up with TRBD2. The V gene end was trimmed by 4 bases and the J gene end by 5 bases; junction bases not matched to a gene: 16. The CDR3 runs 18 residues. The germline gives CDR1 MDHEN, CDR2 SYDVKM.

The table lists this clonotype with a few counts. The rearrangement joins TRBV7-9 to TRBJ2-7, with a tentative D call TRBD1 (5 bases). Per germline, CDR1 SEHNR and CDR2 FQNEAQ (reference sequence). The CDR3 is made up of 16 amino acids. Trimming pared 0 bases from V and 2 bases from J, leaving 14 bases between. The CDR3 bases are TGTGCCAGCAGCTTAGCGGCAGGGCTAACTACCTACGAGCAGTACTTC. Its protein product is CASSLAAGLTTYEQYF.

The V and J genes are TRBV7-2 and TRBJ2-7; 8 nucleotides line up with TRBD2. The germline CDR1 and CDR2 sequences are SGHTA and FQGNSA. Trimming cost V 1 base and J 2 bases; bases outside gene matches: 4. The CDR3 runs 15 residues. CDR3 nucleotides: TGTGCCAGCAGCTTAGAAGCGGGAGCCCCCTACGAGCAGTACTTC. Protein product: CASSLEAGAPYEQYF.

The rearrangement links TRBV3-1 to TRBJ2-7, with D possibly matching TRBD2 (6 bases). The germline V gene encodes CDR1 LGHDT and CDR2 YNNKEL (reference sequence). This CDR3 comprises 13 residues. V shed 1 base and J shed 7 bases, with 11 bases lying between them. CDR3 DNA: TGTGCCAGCAGCCAAGTCGGAGGGGCTGAGCAGTACTTC. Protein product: CASSQVGGAEQYF.

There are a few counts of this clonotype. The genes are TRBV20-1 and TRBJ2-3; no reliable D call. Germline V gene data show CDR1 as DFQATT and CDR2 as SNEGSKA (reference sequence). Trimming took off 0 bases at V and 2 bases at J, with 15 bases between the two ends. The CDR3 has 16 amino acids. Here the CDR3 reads CSAREGLGFHTDTQYF. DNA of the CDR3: TGCAGTGCTAGAGAAGGATTGGGTTTCCACACAGATACGCAGTATTTT.

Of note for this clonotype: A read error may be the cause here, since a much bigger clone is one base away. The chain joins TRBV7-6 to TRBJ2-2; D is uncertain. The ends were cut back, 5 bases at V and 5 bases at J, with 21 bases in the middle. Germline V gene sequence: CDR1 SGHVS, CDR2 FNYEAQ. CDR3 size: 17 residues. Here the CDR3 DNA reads TGTGCCAGCAGCCCCGGGTCTGCCAAGAGAAGGACCGGGGAGCTGTTTTTT. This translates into CASSPGSAKRRTGELFF.

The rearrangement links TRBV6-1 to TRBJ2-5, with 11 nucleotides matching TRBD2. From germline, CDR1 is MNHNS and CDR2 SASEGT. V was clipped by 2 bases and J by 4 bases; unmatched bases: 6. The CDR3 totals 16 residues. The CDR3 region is CASSESLAGGGETQYF. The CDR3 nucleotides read TGTGCCAGCAGTGAATCCCTAGCGGGAGGCGGAGAGACCCAGTACTTC.

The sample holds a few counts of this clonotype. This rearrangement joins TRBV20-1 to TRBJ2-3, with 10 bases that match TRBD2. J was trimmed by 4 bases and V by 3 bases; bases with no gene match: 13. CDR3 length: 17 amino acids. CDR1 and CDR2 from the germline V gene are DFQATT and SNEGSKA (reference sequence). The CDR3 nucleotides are TGCAGTGCTAGTACTCTATGGATAGCGGGAGGTGCAGATACGCAGTATTTT. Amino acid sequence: CSASTLWIAGGADTQYF.

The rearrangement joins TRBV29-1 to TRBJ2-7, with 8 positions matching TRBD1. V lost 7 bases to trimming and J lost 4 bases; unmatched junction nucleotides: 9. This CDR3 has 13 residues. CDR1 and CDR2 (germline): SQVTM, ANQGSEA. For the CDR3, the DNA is TGCAGCGCGAAGTATAACAGGGGGTACGAGCAGTACTTC. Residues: CSAKYNRGYEQYF.

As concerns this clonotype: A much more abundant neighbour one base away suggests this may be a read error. The CDR3 loop is CASSPPWTGELLF. In DNA form, the CDR3 reads TGTGCCAGCAGCCCGCCGTGGACCGGGGAGCTGTTATTT. The chain carries TRBV5-4 and TRBJ2-2; tentative D call: TRBD2 (5 bases). Germline V CDR1 and CDR2: SGHNT, YYREEE (reference sequence). The CDR3 contains 13 residues.

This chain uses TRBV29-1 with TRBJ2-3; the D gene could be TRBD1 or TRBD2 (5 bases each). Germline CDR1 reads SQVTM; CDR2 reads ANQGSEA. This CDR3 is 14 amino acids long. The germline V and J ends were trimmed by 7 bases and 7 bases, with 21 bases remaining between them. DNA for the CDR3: TGCAGCGCTTGGGTTGGGGGAGCTAGAAATACGCAGTATTTT. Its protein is CSAWVGGARNTQYF.

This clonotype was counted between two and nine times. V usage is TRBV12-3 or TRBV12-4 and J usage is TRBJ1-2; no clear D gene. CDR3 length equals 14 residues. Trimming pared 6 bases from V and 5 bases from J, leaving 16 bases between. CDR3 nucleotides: TGTGCCAGCAGCACCGCACCGACCTTTTATGGCTACACCTTC. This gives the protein CASSTAPTFYGYTF.

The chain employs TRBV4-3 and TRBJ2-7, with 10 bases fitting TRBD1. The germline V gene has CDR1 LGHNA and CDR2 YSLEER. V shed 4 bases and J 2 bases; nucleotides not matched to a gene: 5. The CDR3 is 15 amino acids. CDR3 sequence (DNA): TGCGCCAGCAGCCGAAGGGACAGGGGACCCTACGAGCAGTACTTC. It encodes CASSRRDRGPYEQYF.

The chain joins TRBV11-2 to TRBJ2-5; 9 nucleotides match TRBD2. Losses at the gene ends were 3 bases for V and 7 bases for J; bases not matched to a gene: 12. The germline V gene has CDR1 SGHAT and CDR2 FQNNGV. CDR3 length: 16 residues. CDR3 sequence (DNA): TGTGCCAGCAGCTTCCTTCCGGCGGGGGGGAGTGGGACCCAGTACTTC. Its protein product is CASSFLPAGGSGTQYF.

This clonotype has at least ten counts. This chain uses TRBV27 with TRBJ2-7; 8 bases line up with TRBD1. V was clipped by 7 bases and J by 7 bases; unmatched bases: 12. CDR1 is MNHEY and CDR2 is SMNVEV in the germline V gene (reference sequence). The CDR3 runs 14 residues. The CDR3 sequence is CASKRGQGVFEQYF. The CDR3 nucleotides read TGTGCCAGCAAAAGAGGACAGGGAGTTTTTGAGCAGTACTTC.

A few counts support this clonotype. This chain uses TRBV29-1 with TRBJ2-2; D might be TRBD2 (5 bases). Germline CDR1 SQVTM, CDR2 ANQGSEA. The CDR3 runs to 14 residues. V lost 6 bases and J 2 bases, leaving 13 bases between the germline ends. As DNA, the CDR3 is TGCAGCGTAGCGGACTCCTCCAACACCGGGGAGCTGTTTTTT. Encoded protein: CSVADSSNTGELFF.